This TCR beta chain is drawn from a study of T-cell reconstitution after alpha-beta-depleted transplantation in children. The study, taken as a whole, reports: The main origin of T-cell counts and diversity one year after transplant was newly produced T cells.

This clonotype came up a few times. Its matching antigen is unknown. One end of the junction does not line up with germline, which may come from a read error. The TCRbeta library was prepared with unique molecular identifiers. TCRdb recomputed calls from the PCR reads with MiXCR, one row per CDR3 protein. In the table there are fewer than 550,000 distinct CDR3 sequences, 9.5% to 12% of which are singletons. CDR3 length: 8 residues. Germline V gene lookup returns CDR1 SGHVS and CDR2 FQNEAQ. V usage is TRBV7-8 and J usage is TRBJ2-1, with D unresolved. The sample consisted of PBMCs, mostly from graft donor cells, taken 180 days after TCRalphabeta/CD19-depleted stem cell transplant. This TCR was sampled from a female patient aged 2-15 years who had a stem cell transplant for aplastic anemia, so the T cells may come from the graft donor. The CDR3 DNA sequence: TGTGCCAGCAGCTTAGATTTTTTC. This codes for CASSLDFF.